The entry that follows covers one TCR beta chain sequence. The antigen remains unidentified. CDR1 SGHTA and CDR2 FQGNSA come from the germline V gene. V lost 2 bases to trimming and J lost 11 bases, with 15 bases between them. The CDR3 has 13 residues. Primers: 60 Vbeta forward and 13 Jbeta reverse. Sequencing used immunoSEQ multiplex PCR; TCRdb keeps in-frame clones, though not all of them. The repertoire holds 150,000 or so clones, with approximately 75% as singletons. The sample originates from a study of cytomegalovirus exposure and HLA in healthy donors. Study results and limitations: Productive status was seen about 90% or about 30% of the time for most TCR beta V segments in an earlier analysis.

The sequencing sample was made of PBMCs. This receptor was obtained from a man between 18 and 35 years old in good health and CMV-seronegative. The rearrangement uses TRBV7-2 and TRBJ2-5; TRBD1 is a possible D gene (5 bases). The CDR3 sequence is CASSLSEQGQQYF. Written as DNA, the CDR3 is TGTGCCAGCAGCTTAAGCGAGCAGGGCCAGCAGTACTTC. The whole variable domain, filled in from reference TRBV7-2 and TRBJ2-5, reads GAGVSQSPSNKVTEKGKDVELRCDPISGHTALYWYRQSLGQGLEFLIYFQGNSAPDKSGLPSDRFSAERTGGSVSTLTIQRTQQEDSAVYLCASSLSEQGQQYFGPGTRLLVL.